This T cell receptor beta chain was found in a study of T cells in women clearing cervical HPV infection (dated by TCRdb to 2017 to 2018). Regarding the research as a whole: Cases were 20 to 25 women with histologically confirmed HPV16-related CIN3 or worse, including a couple of invasive cancers. For cases, the median interval between lesion detection and blood sampling was about 160 days, with an interquartile range of roughly 80 to 230 days. Controls were around 24 women whose single incident HPV16 infection cleared within 12 months without precancer or cancer developing. HLA typing was available for only a few women, so HLA type could not be excluded as a confounder. Five blinded duplicates per group were added as quality controls, giving 60 or so samples: approximately 50 participants and 10 replicates. A median age of approximately 32 years was observed in cases versus roughly 38 in controls, and no significant differences in baseline characteristics were found. Cases and controls were matched on age within five years and on year of sample collection. The parent cohort enrolled 10,000 or so women aged 18 or older in Guanacaste, Costa Rica, during about 1993 to 1994 and followed them for about 7 years. Case blood was taken at the visit when the lesion was first identified, whereas control blood was taken when infection was no longer detected. This exploratory proof-of-principle case-control study, nested within the Guanacaste HPV Natural History Study in Costa Rica, compared TCR repertoires among women with different cervical HPV16 outcomes. The study at large found these results: Lower TRBV6-7 relative abundance was observed in cases than in controls (0.11% versus 0.16%; Bonferroni P = 0.0008). CIN3+ cases had significantly higher TCR repertoire richness than controls across sequencing depths, but evenness did not differ between the groups. Whether associations preceded infection or resulted from infection could not be shown with the cross-sectional design, and effector/memory subsets and HPV-specific T cells were not isolated. T-cell numbers per sample were unknown, so richness differences could reflect varying T-cell content rather than repertoire biology. Random forest classifiers combining richness and V gene abundances distinguished cases from controls with an estimated AUC of 0.83.

To note about this clone: Its recognized antigen is unknown. The CDR3 is cut off 3 residues early in the read; its end comes from the germline J gene.

Every participant had a single incident cervical HPV16 infection, and women with prevalent HPV16 infections were excluded. Cervical HPV DNA was detected with MY09/MY11 PCR, and genotyping was done with dot-blot hybridization. Roughly 15 mL of heparinized blood were centrifuged, and the buffy coat was split into aliquots, frozen at -30 degrees C, and then kept at -80 degrees C. Genomic DNA was extracted from buffy coat specimens using QIAGEN kits. Using the immunoSEQ assay, multiplex PCR amplified TCR beta CDR3 regions from an average of 1200 ng of genomic DNA per sample. The assay corrected primer bias using a complete synthetic TCR repertoire to establish an amplification baseline. The amplicons were sequenced on the Illumina platform. The study's processing was this. Sequences were error-corrected by clustering with frequency ratios and a modified nearest-neighbor algorithm, then analyzed in the immunoSEQ Analyzer with IMGT gene definitions. At each rarefaction depth, TCR richness and evenness were averaged across 20 rarefaction repeats, and any sample with fewer sequences than the depth was left out. Wilcoxon rank sum tests with FDR correction were used to compare V, D and J gene relative abundances between the groups. For the blinded duplicates, the intraclass correlation was approximately 96% for TCR richness and averaged 76.4% across more than 60 gene segments. TCRdb limited this immuneACCESS table to in-frame rearrangements with V and J called. A share of clones is missing; checked studies link under half to unresolved V genes, and the rest is unexplained. V and J calls plus clone size are reproduced from that table; the DNA served to infer D and trimming. The sample table on file contains 35,000 to 45,000 clones. The ten largest clonotypes hold 1.2% of the sample.

CDR1 SNHLY and CDR2 FYNNEI are derived from the germline V gene. Trimming costs V 6 bases and J 4 bases, and their ends lie 12 bases apart. There are 13 amino acids in the CDR3, from cysteine to phenylalanine inclusive. The 30 bases shown cover part of the CDR3, and their frame starts at base 1. The rearrangement joined TRBV2 to TRBJ1-2; no D gene can be assigned with confidence. The sequencing sample was made of blood buffy coat. This sequence originates from a woman between 18 and 69 years old with a cervical HPV16 infection that either progressed to CIN3+ or cleared (not recorded which). CDR3 DNA, as far as it was read: TGTGCCAGCAGGGTCTGGCAGATCTATGGC. Its product reads: CASRVWQIYG. The full CDR3 is CASRVWQIYGYTF.